This T cell receptor (beta chain) was sequenced in a study of neurological immune-mediated disorders. This clonotype was counted ten times or more. TCRdb reprocessed the 5' RACE reads with MiXCR, giving one entry per CDR3 protein. The repertoire includes roughly 22,000 distinct CDR3 sequences, 5% to 7% of them detected once, and about 42% sits in the top ten. V was pared by 3 bases and J by 9 bases, with 4 bases of the junction left unmatched. The CDR3 totals 14 residues. Germline loops: CDR1 SGHRS, CDR2 YFSETQ. There were 850,000 to 1,000,000 CD4+ or CD8+ T cells used in the sorted libraries. This chain uses TRBV5-1 with TRBJ2-1, with 12 bases that match TRBD2. The specimen sequenced was CD8+ T cells from blood. This receptor was obtained from a man aged 18-30 years in good health. In nucleotides, the CDR3 is TGCGCCAGCAGCTCTAGCGGGGGGGCCGGTGAGCAGTTCTTC. It codes for CASSSSGGAGEQFF. Filled out from reference TRBV5-1 and TRBJ2-1, the complete variable domain reads KAGVTQTPRYLIKTRGQQVTLSCSPISGHRSVSWYQQTPGQGLQFLFEYFSETQRNKGNFPGRFSGRQFSNSRSEMNVSTLELGDSALYLCASSSSGGAGEQFFGPGTRLTVL.